This is a list of T cell receptor beta chains from one sample in a study of PD-1 blockade in classical Hodgkin lymphoma. This table comes from immunoSEQ multiplex PCR, and its TCRdb copy is limited to in-frame clones, with some not included. This table has about 4,000 clones, over 70% appearing once. The sequencing used CD4+ T cells from blood, collected at baseline. The receptors come from a human donor with classical Hodgkin lymphoma. The CDR3 runs from the conserved cysteine through the conserved F or W. The order of the fields is D gene, V gene, J gene, clone size, CDR3 length, CDR3 protein, CDR3 DNA. A D gene is named only where the DNA matches it firmly. A clone size is listed for some rows: how often the clone was seen (once, few, many), or a class if it is expanded.

NA	TRBV11-2	TRBJ2-7	NA	15	CASSSLAQSYSQQYF	TGTGCCAGCAGTTCTTTGGCTCAATCCTACTCCCAGCAGTACTTC
NA	TRBV30	TRBJ2-7	NA	13	CAWSSTSSYEQYF	TGTGCCTGGAGTTCAACGAGTTCATACGAGCAGTACTTC
NA	TRBV11-2	TRBJ2-2	NA	15	CASSPFGGGTGELFF	TGTGCCAGCAGCCCGTTTGGGGGCGGAACCGGGGAGCTGTTTTTT
TRBD1	TRBV5-5	TRBJ1-2	NA	15	CASSTGTGDAYGYTF	TGTGCCAGCAGCACAGGGACAGGGGATGCCTATGGCTACACCTTC
NA	TRBV7-2	TRBJ2-7	large	10	CASSFREKVF	TGTGCCAGCAGCTTCCGGGAGAAGGTCTTC
NA	TRBV2	TRBJ1-2	NA	12	CASSRLSYGYTF	TGTGCCAGCAGTAGGTTGAGCTATGGCTACACCTTC
NA	TRBV27	TRBJ1-6	few	16	CASLSCLRGAQSPLHF	TGTGCCAGTCTCTCCTGTTTGAGGGGCGCACAGTCACCCCTCCACTTT
NA	TRBV21-1	TRBJ1-2	NA	14	CASSIGQDSYGYTF	TGTGCCAGCAGCATCGGACAGGATTCCTATGGCTACACCTTC
NA	TRBV5-5	TRBJ2-7	NA	14	CASSRADSTYEQYF	TGTGCCAGCAGCCGCGCCGACAGCACCTACGAGCAGTACTTC
TRBD1	TRBV28	TRBJ1-1	NA	15	CASSPHEGAGTEAFF	TGTGCCAGCAGTCCACACGAGGGGGCCGGGACTGAAGCTTTCTTT
NA	TRBV11-2	TRBJ2-7	NA	15	CASSLVAGYPNEQYF	TGTGCCAGCAGCTTAGTGGCAGGTTACCCAAACGAGCAGTACTTC
NA	TRBV9	TRBJ2-1	few	12	CASNPGNNEQFF	TGTGCCAGCAATCCGGGCAACAATGAGCAGTTCTTC
NA	TRBV7-2	TRBJ1-2	NA	18	CASSLSTGVSPSNYGYTF	TGTGCCAGCAGCTTAAGTACGGGAGTAAGCCCTTCTAACTATGGCTACACCTTC
NA	TRBV7-9	TRBJ1-4	NA	15	CASSDTGRSGEKLFF	TGTGCCAGCAGCGATACAGGGCGAAGCGGGGAAAAACTGTTTTTT
NA	TRBV7-2	TRBJ1-5	NA	14	CASSSNTGGQPQHF	TGTGCCAGCAGCTCAAACACCGGCGGTCAGCCCCAGCATTTT
NA	TRBV7-8	TRBJ2-7	NA	15	CASSLEVVGSYEQYF	TGTGCCAGCAGCTTAGAGGTGGTCGGTTCCTACGAGCAGTACTTC
NA	TRBV4-1	TRBJ1-4	once	16	CASSQERSQEHEKLFF	TGCGCCAGCAGCCAAGAACGGTCGCAGGAGCATGAAAAACTGTTTTTT
TRBD2	TRBV15	TRBJ2-3	NA	16	CATSRDPGLAGITQYF	TGTGCCACCAGCAGAGACCCGGGACTAGCGGGGATTACGCAGTATTTT
NA	TRBV4-3	TRBJ1-2	NA	14	CASSQEAVNYGYTF	TGCGCCAGCAGCCAAGAGGCAGTTAACTATGGCTACACCTTC
TRBD1	TRBV27	TRBJ1-1	NA	14	CASSSDRANTEAFF	TGTGCCAGCAGTTCGGACAGGGCGAACACTGAAGCTTTCTTT
TRBD2	TRBV29-1	TRBJ2-1	NA	12	CSVRGGAGEQFF	TGCAGCGTTCGCGGGGGGGCAGGAGAGCAGTTCTTC
NA	TRBV4-3	TRBJ2-1	NA	15	CASSQDRGLRTPQFF	TGCGCCAGCAGCCAAGATCGTGGGCTGAGGACCCCTCAGTTCTTC
NA	TRBV4-3	TRBJ1-2	few	14	CASSQEGRSYGYTF	TGCGCCAGCAGCCAAGAGGGCAGGAGCTATGGCTACACCTTC
TRBD1	TRBV10-3	TRBJ2-5	NA	13	CAIGDRAEETQYF	TGTGCCATCGGTGACAGGGCAGAAGAGACCCAGTACTTC
NA	TRBV29-1	TRBJ2-4	NA	14	CSVEDRVQGDIQYF	TGCAGCGTTGAAGATCGGGTCCAAGGGGACATTCAGTACTTC
NA	TRBV6-6	TRBJ1-6	NA	15	CASSYSSPANSPLHF	TGTGCCAGCAGTTACTCGTCGCCAGCAAATTCACCCCTCCACTTT
NA	TRBV6-6	TRBJ1-6	NA	13	CASSYSHNSPLHF	TGTGCCAGCAGTTACAGTCATAATTCACCCCTCCACTTT
NA	TRBV19	TRBJ1-5	large	12	CASSQMDQPQHF	TGTGCCAGTAGCCAGATGGATCAGCCCCAGCATTTT
NA	TRBV4-1	TRBJ1-2	NA	11	CASSTAGGYTF	TGCGCCAGCAGCACCGCGGGGGGCTACACCTTC
NA	TRBV6-5	TRBJ1-4	once	14	CASSYSRRGEKLFF	TGTGCCAGCAGTTACTCTAGGAGGGGTGAAAAACTGTTTTTT
NA	TRBV11-2	TRBJ2-5	NA	15	CASSLGAGNQETQYF	TGTGCCAGCAGCTTAGGGGCGGGGAACCAAGAGACCCAGTACTTC
TRBD1	TRBV9	TRBJ2-6	NA	16	CASSVGQHSGANVLTF	TGTGCCAGCAGCGTGGGACAGCACTCTGGGGCCAACGTCCTGACTTTC
TRBD2	TRBV4-1	TRBJ2-3	NA	18	CASSGRTSGGAVADTQYF	TGCGCCAGCAGCGGAAGGACTAGCGGGGGGGCCGTGGCAGATACGCAGTATTTT
NA	TRBV7-3	TRBJ2-3	NA	16	CASSLQSGGSTDTQYF	TGTGCCAGCAGCTTACAATCCGGGGGTAGCACAGATACGCAGTATTTT
NA	TRBV5-1	TRBJ1-1	few	14	CASSDPGMNTEAFF	TGCGCCAGCAGTGATCCGGGAATGAACACTGAAGCTTTCTTT
TRBD1	TRBV7-3	TRBJ2-1	NA	15	CASSSGGQAYNEQFF	TGTGCCAGCAGCTCCGGGGGACAGGCCTACAATGAGCAGTTCTTC
NA	TRBV28	TRBJ1-5	NA	11	CASTLEGPQHF	TGTGCCAGCACCTTAGAAGGGCCCCAGCATTTT
TRBD1	TRBV9	TRBJ2-5	NA	15	CASSLGTGGSETQYF	TGTGCCAGCAGTTTAGGGACAGGGGGCTCAGAGACCCAGTACTTC
NA	TRBV7-9	TRBJ1-1	large	12	CASSLADFEAFF	TGTGCCAGCAGCCTCGCGGACTTCGAAGCTTTCTTT
NA	TRBV2	TRBJ2-1	NA	16	CASSDGGVGRDNEQFF	TGTGCCAGCAGTGACGGTGGCGTCGGAAGGGACAATGAGCAGTTCTTC
NA	TRBV4-3	TRBJ2-2	NA	15	CASSQVGVDTGELFF	TGCGCCAGCAGCCAAGTAGGGGTGGACACCGGGGAGCTGTTTTTT
NA	TRBV6-1	TRBJ1-1	NA	16	CASSEAGWDLNAEAFF	TGTGCCAGCAGTGAAGCTGGCTGGGACCTTAACGCTGAAGCTTTCTTT
NA	TRBV11-2	TRBJ1-5	NA	14	CASSLMAPNQPQHF	TGTGCCAGCAGCTTAATGGCCCCCAATCAGCCCCAGCATTTT
NA	TRBV4-1	TRBJ1-5	NA	16	CASSQDQSSSNQPQHF	TGCGCCAGCAGCCAAGATCAGTCTAGTAGCAATCAGCCCCAGCATTTT
NA	TRBV6-6	TRBJ2-5	NA	13	CASSYNDQETQYF	TGTGCCAGCAGTTACAACGACCAAGAGACCCAGTACTTC